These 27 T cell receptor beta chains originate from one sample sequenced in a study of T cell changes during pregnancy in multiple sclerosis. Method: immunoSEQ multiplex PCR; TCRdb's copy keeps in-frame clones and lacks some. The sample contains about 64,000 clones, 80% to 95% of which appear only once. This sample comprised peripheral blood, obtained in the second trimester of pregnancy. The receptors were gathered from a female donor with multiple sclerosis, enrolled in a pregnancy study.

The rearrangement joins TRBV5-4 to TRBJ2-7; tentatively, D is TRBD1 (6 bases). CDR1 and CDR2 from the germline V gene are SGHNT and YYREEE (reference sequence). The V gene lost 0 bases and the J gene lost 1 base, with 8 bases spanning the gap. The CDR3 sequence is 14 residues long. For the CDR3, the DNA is TGTGCCAGCAGCTTGGGAGGACAGTCCTACGAGCAGTACTTC. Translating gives CASSLGGQSYEQYF.

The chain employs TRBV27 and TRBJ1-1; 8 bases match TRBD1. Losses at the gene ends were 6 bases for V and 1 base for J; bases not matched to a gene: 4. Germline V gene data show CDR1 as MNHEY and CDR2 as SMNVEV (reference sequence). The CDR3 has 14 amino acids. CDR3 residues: CASRLGQGNTEAFF. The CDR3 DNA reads TGTGCCAGCAGATTAGGACAGGGGAACACTGAAGCTTTCTTT.

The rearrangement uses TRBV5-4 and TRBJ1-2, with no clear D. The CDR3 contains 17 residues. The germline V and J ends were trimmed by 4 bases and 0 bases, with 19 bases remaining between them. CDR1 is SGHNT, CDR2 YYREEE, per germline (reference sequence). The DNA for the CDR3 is TGTGCCAGCAGCCCTTCTGAAGGAGGGCATACTAACTATGGCTACACCTTC. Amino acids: CASSPSEGGHTNYGYTF.

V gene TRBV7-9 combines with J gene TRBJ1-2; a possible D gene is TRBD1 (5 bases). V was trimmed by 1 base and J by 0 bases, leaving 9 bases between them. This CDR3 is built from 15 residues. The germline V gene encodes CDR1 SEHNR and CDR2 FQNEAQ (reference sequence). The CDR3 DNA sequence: TGTGCCAGCAGCTTAGAGACAGATTCTAACTATGGCTACACCTTC. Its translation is CASSLETDSNYGYTF. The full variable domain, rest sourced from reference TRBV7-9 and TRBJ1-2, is DTGVSQNPRHKITKRGQNVTFRCDPISEHNRLYWYRQTLGQGPEFLTYFQNEAQLEKSRLLSDRFSAERPKGSFSTLEIQRTEQGDSAMYLCASSLETDSNYGYTFGSGTRLTVV.

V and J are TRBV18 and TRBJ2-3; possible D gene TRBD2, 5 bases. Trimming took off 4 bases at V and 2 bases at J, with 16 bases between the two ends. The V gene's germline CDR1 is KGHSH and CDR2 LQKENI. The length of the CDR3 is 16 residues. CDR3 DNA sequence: TGTGCCAGCTCACAGACCTGGAGCGGAGCCACAGATACGCAGTATTTT. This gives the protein CASSQTWSGATDTQYF.

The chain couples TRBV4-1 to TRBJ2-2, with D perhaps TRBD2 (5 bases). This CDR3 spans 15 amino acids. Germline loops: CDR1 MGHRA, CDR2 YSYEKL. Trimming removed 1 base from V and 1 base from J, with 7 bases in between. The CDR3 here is CASSQGGQNTGELFF. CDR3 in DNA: TGCGCCAGCAGCCAAGGAGGGCAGAACACCGGGGAGCTGTTTTTT.

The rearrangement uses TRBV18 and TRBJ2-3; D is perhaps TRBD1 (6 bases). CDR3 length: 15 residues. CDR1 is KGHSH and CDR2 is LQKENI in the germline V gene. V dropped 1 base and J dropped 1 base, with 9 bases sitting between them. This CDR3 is CASSPRYRGTDTQYF. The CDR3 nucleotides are TGTGCCAGCTCACCACGGTACAGGGGCACAGATACGCAGTATTTT.

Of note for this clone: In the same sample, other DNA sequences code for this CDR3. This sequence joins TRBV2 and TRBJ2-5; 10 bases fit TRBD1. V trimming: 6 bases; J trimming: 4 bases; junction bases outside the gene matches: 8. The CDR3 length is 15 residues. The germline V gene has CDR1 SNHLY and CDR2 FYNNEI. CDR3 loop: CASRVRQGARETQYF. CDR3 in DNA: TGTGCCAGCAGAGTAAGACAGGGGGCTCGAGAGACCCAGTACTTC. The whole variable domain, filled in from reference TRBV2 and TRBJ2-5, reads EPEVTQTPSHQVTQMGQEVILRCVPISNHLYFYWYRQILGQKVEFLVSFYNNEISEKSEIFDDQFSVERPDGSNFTLKIRSTKLEDSAMYFCASRVRQGARETQYFGPGTRLLVL.

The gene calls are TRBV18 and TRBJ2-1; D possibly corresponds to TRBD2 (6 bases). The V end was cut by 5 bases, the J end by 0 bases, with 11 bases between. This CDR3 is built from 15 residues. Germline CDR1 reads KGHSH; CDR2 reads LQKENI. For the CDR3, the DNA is TGTGCCAGCTCAAAGAGGGAGGCCTCCTACAATGAGCAGTTCTTC. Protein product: CASSKREASYNEQFF.

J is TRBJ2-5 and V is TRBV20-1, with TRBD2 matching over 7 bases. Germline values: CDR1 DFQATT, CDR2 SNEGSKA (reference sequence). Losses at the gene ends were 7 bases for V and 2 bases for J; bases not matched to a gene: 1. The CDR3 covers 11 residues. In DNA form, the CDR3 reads TGCAGTGGGGGGGGGCAAGAGACCCAGTACTTC. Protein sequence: CSGGGQETQYF.

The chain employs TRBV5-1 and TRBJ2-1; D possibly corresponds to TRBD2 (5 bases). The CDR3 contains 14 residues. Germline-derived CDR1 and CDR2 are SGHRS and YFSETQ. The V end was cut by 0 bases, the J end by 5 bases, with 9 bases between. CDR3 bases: TGCGCCAGCAGCTTGGCCCCGGGGAACAATGAGCAGTTCTTC. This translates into CASSLAPGNNEQFF.

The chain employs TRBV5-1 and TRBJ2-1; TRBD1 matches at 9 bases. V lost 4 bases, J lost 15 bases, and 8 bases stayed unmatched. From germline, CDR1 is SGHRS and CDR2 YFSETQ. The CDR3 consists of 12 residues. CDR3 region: CASSPGTGRAFF. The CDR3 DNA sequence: TGCGCCAGCAGCCCCGGGACAGGGCGGGCGTTCTTC.

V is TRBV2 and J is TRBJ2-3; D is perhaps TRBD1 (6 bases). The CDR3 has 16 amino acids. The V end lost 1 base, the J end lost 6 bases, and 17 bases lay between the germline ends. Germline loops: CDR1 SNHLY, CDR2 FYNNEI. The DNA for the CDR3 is TGTGCCAGCAGTGAAGTGGGCACAGGGTTATCGGATACGCAGTATTTT. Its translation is CASSEVGTGLSDTQYF.

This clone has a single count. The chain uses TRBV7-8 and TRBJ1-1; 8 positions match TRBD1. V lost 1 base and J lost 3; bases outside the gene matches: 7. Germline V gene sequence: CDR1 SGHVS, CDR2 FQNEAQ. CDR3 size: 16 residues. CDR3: CASSLEAGGTYTEAFF. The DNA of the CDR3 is TGTGCCAGCAGCTTAGAGGCAGGGGGCACCTACACTGAAGCTTTCTTT.

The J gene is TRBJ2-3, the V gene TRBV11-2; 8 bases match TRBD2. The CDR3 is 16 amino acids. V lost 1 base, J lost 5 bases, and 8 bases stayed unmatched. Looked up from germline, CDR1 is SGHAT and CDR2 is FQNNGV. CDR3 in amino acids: CASSLVASGRQDTQYF. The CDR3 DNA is TGTGCCAGCAGCTTAGTGGCCAGCGGGAGACAAGATACGCAGTATTTT.

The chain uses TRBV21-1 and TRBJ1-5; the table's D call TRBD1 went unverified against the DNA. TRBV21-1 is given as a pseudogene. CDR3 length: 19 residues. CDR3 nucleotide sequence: TGTGCCACCAACCTCCTCCCGGGACAGGGTGCGATAGGTAATCAGCCCCAGCATTTT. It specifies CATNLLPGQGAIGNQPQHF.

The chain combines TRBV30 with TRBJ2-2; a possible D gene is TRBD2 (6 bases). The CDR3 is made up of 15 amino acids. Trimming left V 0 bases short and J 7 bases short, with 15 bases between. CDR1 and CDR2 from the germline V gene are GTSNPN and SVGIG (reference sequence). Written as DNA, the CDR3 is TGTGCCTGGAGTGTAGGCGGGATAGATCACGGGGAGCTGTTTTTT. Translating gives CAWSVGGIDHGELFF.

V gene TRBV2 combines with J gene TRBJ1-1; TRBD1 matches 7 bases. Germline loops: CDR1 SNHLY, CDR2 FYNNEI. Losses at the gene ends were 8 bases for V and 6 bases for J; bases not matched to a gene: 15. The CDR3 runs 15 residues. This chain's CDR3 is CASQKSGTEGAEAFF. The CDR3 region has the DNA TGTGCCAGCCAAAAGTCCGGGACAGAAGGCGCTGAAGCTTTCTTT.

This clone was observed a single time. The CDR3 DNA is TGTGCCAGCAGCTCCGATCTGGTCAGGGGTAATAACTACAATGAGCAGTTCTTC. Protein sequence: CASSSDLVRGNNYNEQFF. The chain has TRBV7-2 and TRBJ2-1, with D possibly TRBD1 on 6 matching bases. The CDR3 is 18 residues long. Germline CDR1 SGHTA, CDR2 FQGNSA. Trimming left V 4 bases short and J 3 bases short, with 22 bases between.

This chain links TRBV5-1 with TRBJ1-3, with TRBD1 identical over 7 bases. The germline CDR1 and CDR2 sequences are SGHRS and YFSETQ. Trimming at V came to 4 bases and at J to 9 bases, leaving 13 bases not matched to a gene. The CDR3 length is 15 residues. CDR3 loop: CASSPETGRSSTIYF. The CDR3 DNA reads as TGCGCCAGCAGCCCCGAGACAGGGCGGTCAAGCACCATATATTTT.

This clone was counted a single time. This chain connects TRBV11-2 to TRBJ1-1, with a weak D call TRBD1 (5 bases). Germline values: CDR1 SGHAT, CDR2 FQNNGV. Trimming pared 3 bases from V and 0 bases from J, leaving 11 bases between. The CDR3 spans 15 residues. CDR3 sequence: CASSFAGTLNTEAFF. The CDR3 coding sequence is TGTGCCAGCAGCTTCGCCGGGACTCTGAACACTGAAGCTTTCTTT.

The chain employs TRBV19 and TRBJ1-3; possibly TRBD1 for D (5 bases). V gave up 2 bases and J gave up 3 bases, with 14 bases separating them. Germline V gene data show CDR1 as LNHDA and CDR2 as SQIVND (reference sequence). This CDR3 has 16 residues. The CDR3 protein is CASSIRGDRGGNTIYF. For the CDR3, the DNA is TGTGCCAGTAGTATACGGGGGGACCGCGGTGGAAACACCATATATTTT.

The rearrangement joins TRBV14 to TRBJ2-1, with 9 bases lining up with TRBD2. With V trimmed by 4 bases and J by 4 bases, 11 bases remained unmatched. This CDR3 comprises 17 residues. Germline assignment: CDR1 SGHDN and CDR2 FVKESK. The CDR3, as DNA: TGTGCCAGCAGCCCCGGCGGTAGCGGGAGCTTTTACAATGAGCAGTTCTTC. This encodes CASSPGGSGSFYNEQFF.

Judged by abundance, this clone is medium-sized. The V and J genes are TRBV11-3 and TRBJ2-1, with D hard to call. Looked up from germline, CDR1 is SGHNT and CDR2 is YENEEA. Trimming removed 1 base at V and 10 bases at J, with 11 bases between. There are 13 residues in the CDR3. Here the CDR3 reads CASSLGSSGEQFF. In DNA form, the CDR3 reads TGTGCCAGCAGCTTAGGGTCCAGTGGCGAGCAGTTCTTC.

Written as DNA, the CDR3 is TGTGCCAGCAGTGAAGGGACAGGGAGGGGGTACAATGAGCAGTTCTTC. This sequence encodes CASSEGTGRGYNEQFF. This sequence joins TRBV2 and TRBJ2-1; D might be TRBD1 (8 bases). Germline values: CDR1 SNHLY, CDR2 FYNNEI. CDR3 size: 16 residues. Trimming removed 1 base from V and 4 bases from J, with 14 bases in between. The full variable domain, in which reference TRBV2 and TRBJ2-1 provide the parts outside the CDR3, is EPEVTQTPSHQVTQMGQEVILRCVPISNHLYFYWYRQILGQKVEFLVSFYNNEISEKSEIFDDQFSVERPDGSNFTLKIRSTKLEDSAMYFCASSEGTGRGYNEQFFGPGTRLTVL.

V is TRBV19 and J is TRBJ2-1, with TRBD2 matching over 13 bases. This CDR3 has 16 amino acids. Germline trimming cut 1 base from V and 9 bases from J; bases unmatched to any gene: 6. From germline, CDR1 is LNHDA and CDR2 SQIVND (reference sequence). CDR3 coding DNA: TGTGCCAGTAGTATAGTGGGACTAGCGGGAACGGGTGAGCAGTTCTTC. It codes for CASSIVGLAGTGEQFF.

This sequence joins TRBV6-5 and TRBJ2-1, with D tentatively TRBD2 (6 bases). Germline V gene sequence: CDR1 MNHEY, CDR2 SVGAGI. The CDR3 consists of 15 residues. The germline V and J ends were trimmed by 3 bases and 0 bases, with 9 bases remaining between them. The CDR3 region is CASSYGGSSYNEQFF. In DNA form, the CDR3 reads TGTGCCAGCAGTTATGGGGGGAGCTCCTACAATGAGCAGTTCTTC.